This passage covers 17 T cell receptor beta chains from one sample sequenced in a study of CD8 T cells in ankylosing spondylitis. MiXCR was run by TCRdb on the 5' RACE reads, yielding one entry per CDR3 protein. The top ten clones hold 12% of a sample with around 130,000 distinct CDR3 sequences, about 7% of them seen once. The sample comprised blood, either unsorted or a sorted T cell fraction (not recorded which). Receptors were obtained from a male donor with ankylosing spondylitis or in good health (not recorded which).

This clonotype was detected many times. J is TRBJ2-5 and V is TRBV5-1; a possible D gene is TRBD2 (5 bases). The germline V and J ends were trimmed by 0 bases and 3 bases, with 6 bases remaining between them. This CDR3 has 13 residues. The germline gives CDR1 SGHRS, CDR2 YFSETQ. The CDR3 loop reads CASSLDGKETQYF. CDR3 DNA: TGCGCCAGCAGCTTGGACGGGAAAGAGACCCAGTACTTC.

The CDR3 DNA is TGTGCCACCAGCAGAGATAGAGGAGGGGATGGGACTGAAGCTTTCTTT. This translates into CATSRDRGGDGTEAFF. The chain combines TRBV15 with TRBJ1-1, with D perhaps matching TRBD1 (5 bases). The length of the CDR3 is 16 residues. Germline V gives CDR1 LNHNV, CDR2 YYDKDF (reference sequence). Trimming removed 0 bases from V and 5 bases from J, with 16 bases in between. The entire variable domain, with the rest obtained from reference TRBV15 and TRBJ1-1, is as follows: DAMVIQNPRYQVTQFGKPVTLSCSQTLNHNVMYWYQQKSSQAPKLLFHYYDKDFNNEADTPDNFQSRRPNTSFCFLDIRSPGLGDTAMYLCATSRDRGGDGTEAFFGQGTRLTVV.

For the CDR3, the DNA is TGCAGTGCTAGAGATCCCCTTAGCGGGGGGGCCGTAAAGACCCAGTACTTC. Encoded protein: CSARDPLSGGAVKTQYF. The chain couples TRBV20-1 to TRBJ2-5; 11 bases align to TRBD2. The J segment lost 6 bases and the V segment lost 0 bases, leaving 12 bases of the junction unmatched. The CDR3 totals 17 residues. In germline, CDR1 is DFQATT, CDR2 SNEGSKA (reference sequence).

This clonotype occurred many times. The chain uses TRBV12-3 or TRBV12-4 and TRBJ1-3, with unresolved D. V was trimmed by 4 bases and J by 0 bases, leaving 10 bases between them. CDR3 length equals 15 residues. CDR3 residues: CASSSISGSGNTIYF. The DNA for the CDR3 is TGTGCCAGCAGTTCGATCAGTGGCTCTGGAAACACCATATATTTT.

This chain connects TRBV24-1 to TRBJ2-5; no firm D call. Germline CDR1 is KGHDR and CDR2 is SFDVKD. Trimming took 4 bases from V and 9 from J, leaving 14 bases between them. This CDR3 comprises 13 residues. The CDR3 loop is CATSESGVRAQYF. The CDR3 nucleotides are TGTGCCACCAGTGAGTCTGGGGTAAGGGCCCAGTACTTC.

This clonotype was seen many times. V and J are TRBV5-1 and TRBJ2-2; tentative D call: TRBD1 (5 bases). Germline V gene data show CDR1 as SGHRS and CDR2 as YFSETQ. This CDR3 is built from 13 residues. V shed 6 bases and J shed 0 bases, with 6 bases lying between them. CDR3: CASTDTNTGELFF. CDR3 coding DNA: TGCGCCAGCACGGACACGAACACCGGGGAGCTGTTTTTT.

This clonotype was seen repeatedly, ten times or more. The rearrangement joins TRBV5-1 to TRBJ2-7, with 10 bases fitting TRBD1. Unmatched junction bases numbered 6, after V lost 0 bases and J lost 3 bases. This CDR3 comprises 16 residues. Germline V gene lookup returns CDR1 SGHRS and CDR2 YFSETQ. In DNA form, the CDR3 reads TGCGCCAGCAGCTTGGATAGACAGGGGGCTATCTACGAGCAGTACTTC. Protein: CASSLDRQGAIYEQYF.

This clonotype was found many times. This sequence joins TRBV4-1 and TRBJ2-1; 10 bases are shared with TRBD2. Germline V gene lookup returns CDR1 MGHRA and CDR2 YSYEKL. The CDR3 has 20 residues. V gave up 1 base and J gave up 0 bases; unmatched junction bases: 12. DNA of the CDR3: TGCGCCAGCAGCCAAGCTCCCGTAGCGGGGGGTCTTCGCTCCTACAATGAGCAGTTCTTC. Translating gives CASSQAPVAGGLRSYNEQFF.

This clonotype was seen ten or more times. The V and J genes are TRBV3-1 and TRBJ2-1; 10 bases align to TRBD2. The CDR3 contains 15 residues. After removal of 2 bases from V and 5 bases from J, the junction contained 3 bases not matched to a gene. Germline assignment: CDR1 LGHDT and CDR2 YNNKEL (reference sequence). The CDR3 region is CASSQPAGGHNEQFF. The CDR3, as DNA: TGTGCCAGCAGCCAACCAGCGGGAGGGCACAATGAGCAGTTCTTC.

In its sample, this clonotype was seen many times. The chain carries TRBV19 and TRBJ2-3; the D is unclear. The CDR3 loop spans 13 amino acids. V was trimmed by 8 bases and J by 2 bases, leaving 11 bases between them. The germline gives CDR1 LNHDA, CDR2 SQIVND (reference sequence). CDR3 sequence reads: CASEGVDTDTQYF. The CDR3 region has the DNA TGTGCCAGTGAAGGCGTCGACACAGATACGCAGTATTTT.

In its sample, this clonotype was seen many times. The chain carries TRBV6-6 and TRBJ2-3; 7 positions agree with TRBD2. Trimming took 4 bases from V and 4 from J; bases not matched to a gene: 2. Germline CDR1 and CDR2: MNHNY and SVGAGI (reference sequence). This CDR3 has 13 residues. CDR3: CASSWEGSDTQYF. CDR3 sequence (DNA): TGTGCCAGCAGTTGGGAGGGGTCAGATACGCAGTATTTT.

This clonotype was seen at least ten times. The chain links TRBV5-6 to TRBJ2-1, with a possible D match to TRBD1 (6 bases). From germline, CDR1 is SGHDT and CDR2 YYEEEE. This CDR3 region has 15 residues. V was cut by 0 bases and J by 0 bases, with 7 bases left in between. The CDR3 DNA sequence: TGTGCCAGCAGCTTGGACAGGGCCTCCTACAATGAGCAGTTCTTC. Protein sequence: CASSLDRASYNEQFF.

This clonotype was seen many times. CDR3 DNA sequence: TGCGCCAGCAGCCGACTAGCGGGGCCCACCGGGGAGCTGTTTTTT. This codes for CASSRLAGPTGELFF. This rearrangement joins TRBV5-1 to TRBJ2-2; TRBD2 agrees at 11 bases. There are 15 residues in the CDR3. The germline V gene encodes CDR1 SGHRS and CDR2 YFSETQ. J gave up 4 bases and V 4 bases, and 3 bases lay outside the gene matches.

This clonotype was recorded many times. The chain combines TRBV4-1 with TRBJ2-2; possibly TRBD1 for D (5 bases). Germline CDR1 MGHRA, CDR2 YSYEKL. The CDR3 contains 13 residues. Trimming removed 6 bases from V and 6 bases from J, with 11 bases in between. CDR3 nucleotides: TGCGCCAGCAGTCATCAGGGTCCCGGGGAGCTGTTTTTT. Translated, it gives CASSHQGPGELFF.

This clonotype was seen many times. The rearrangement uses TRBV14 and TRBJ2-7; D is unclear. CDR1 and CDR2 (germline): SGHDN, FVKESK. Trimming pared 2 bases from V and 1 base from J, leaving 9 bases between. The CDR3 is 14 residues long. The CDR3 loop reads CASSQYVGSYEQYF. Written as DNA, the CDR3 is TGTGCCAGCAGCCAATATGTCGGGTCCTACGAGCAGTACTTC.

This clonotype was seen at least ten times. This chain joins TRBV6-5 and TRBJ2-2, with no clear D. The V end was cut by 0 bases, the J end by 7 bases, with 15 bases between. Per the germline V gene, CDR1 is MNHEY and CDR2 is SVGAGI. The CDR3 sequence is 16 residues long. The CDR3 nucleotides read TGTGCCAGCAGTTACTCGAGTCTGTTGGTACGCGGGGAGCTGTTTTTT. Protein product: CASSYSSLLVRGELFF.

This clonotype was detected many times. The gene calls are TRBV20-1 and TRBJ2-1; 10 bases line up with TRBD2. Germline-derived CDR1 and CDR2 are DFQATT and SNEGSKA (reference sequence). The CDR3 totals 13 residues. Trimming cost V 0 bases and J 13 bases; bases outside gene matches: 6. The CDR3 spells CSAREAGGAIQFF. The DNA of the CDR3 is TGCAGTGCTAGAGAAGCGGGGGGGGCTATACAGTTCTTC.